What follows are 15 T cell receptor gamma chains derived from one specimen sequenced in a study of γδ T cells in repeated Plasmodium falciparum infection. Vgamma9/Vdelta2+ and Vdelta2-negative gammadelta T cells were flow-sorted from PBMC for bulk sequencing. TCRdb made new clone calls on the multiplex PCR reads using CATT. The repertoire has roughly 13,000 gamma-chain clones, roughly 1.7% of them found once; the top ten carry under 35%. The specimen sequenced was gamma-delta T cells from blood. Receptors were obtained from a pool of human donors (malaria-infected and uninfected, not separated).

This clone has just a few counts. A much larger clone is a single base away; this may be a read error. The chain has TRGV9 and TRGJP. The J gene is absent in TCRdb and was assigned here via DNA matching to germline. Germline V gene lookup returns CDR1 GITISATS and CDR2 ISYDGTV (reference sequence). This CDR3 region has 17 residues. The CDR3, as DNA: TGTGCCTTGCGGGAGCCGCACGGGAAGTTGGGCAAAAAAATCAAGGTATTT. Translated: CALREPHGKLGKKIKVF.

This clone showed up just a few times. The amino acid sequence in TCRdb belongs to a much larger clone and departs from this DNA's translation at residue 12, likely a sequencing read error; the sequence shown is translated from the DNA. The chain recombines TRGV2 with TRGJP. Matching the DNA to germline supplied the J gene, which TCRdb does not give. The CDR3 runs to 17 residues. The germline gives CDR1 EGSNGY, CDR2 YDSYNSKV. This CDR3 reads CATWDGRKELGEKIKVF. The CDR3 DNA sequence: TGTGCCACCTGGGACGGTCGAAAAGAGTTGGGCGAAAAAATCAAGGTATTT.

There are many counts of this clone. With only one base between it and a far larger clone, this is likely a read error. Other DNA sequences in the sample encode the same CDR3. The J gene is TRGJP, the V gene TRGV9. The germline CDR1 and CDR2 sequences are GITISATS and ISYDGTV (reference sequence). The CDR3 is 16 amino acids. CDR3 protein: CALWDLQELGKKIKVF. CDR3 nucleotides: TGTGCCTTGTGGGACCTTCAAGAGTTGGGCAAGAAAATCAAGGTATTT.

In regard to this clone: TCRdb has a much larger clone's protein, which differs at residue 6 from the translation of this DNA, likely because of a read error; what is shown is the protein translated from the DNA. The CDR3 nucleotides read TGTGCCTTGTGGCAGGAGAGCCGGCAAGAGTTGGGCAAAAAAATCAAGGTATTT. It codes for CALWQESRQELGKKIKVF. This chain joins TRGV9 and TRGJP. The J gene was not available in TCRdb and was assigned here by matching the DNA to germline segments. The CDR3 runs 18 residues. From germline, CDR1 is GITISATS and CDR2 ISYDGTV (reference sequence). Trimming at V came to 6 bases and at J to 2 bases, leaving 10 bases not matched to a gene.

This clone has ten or more counts. For this DNA, TCRdb reports the protein of a much larger clone, which diverges at residue 5, most likely from a read error; the protein presented here is translated directly from the DNA. The CDR3 coding sequence is TGTGCCTTGTGGAAGTGCAATTTGGCTTGTTATTATAAGAAACTCTTT. Its protein product is CALWKCNLACYYKKLF. The chain has TRGV9 and TRGJ1 or TRGJ2. TCRdb gives no J gene; it was assigned here by matching the DNA to germline. Germline-derived CDR1 and CDR2 are GITISATS and ISYDGTV (reference sequence). V trimming: 6 bases; J trimming: 3 bases; junction bases outside the gene matches: 17. This CDR3 has 16 amino acids.

In this sample, this clone turned up a few times. The TCRdb protein comes from a much larger clone and disagrees with this DNA's translation at residue 9, likely due to a read error; the protein given here is derived from the DNA. The chain combines TRGV9 with TRGJ1 or TRGJ2. The J gene, not given by TCRdb, was assigned here from a germline match of the nucleotide sequence. CDR1 is GITISATS, CDR2 ISYDGTV, per germline (reference sequence). V trimming: 0 bases; J trimming: 3 bases; junction bases outside the gene matches: 8. The CDR3 is 15 residues long. Written as DNA, the CDR3 is TGTGCCTTGTGGGAGGTGTTCCCTACTTATTATAAGAAACTCTTT. Encoded protein: CALWEVFPTYYKKLF.

This clone showed up many times. The protein TCRdb gives is from a much larger clone and does not agree with this DNA's translation at residue 12, likely a read error; the protein shown here comes from the DNA. The chain employs TRGV9 and TRGJ1 or TRGJ2. This CDR3 has 15 residues. The germline gives CDR1 GITISATS, CDR2 ISYDGTV (reference sequence). The CDR3 region is CALWEVPRNYYRKLF. In DNA form, the CDR3 reads TGTGCCTTGTGGGAGGTTCCCCGGAATTATTATAGGAAACTCTTT.

This clone was seen a few times. It differs at one base from a far larger clone, so likely a read error. Other DNA sequences in this sample translate to the same CDR3. CDR3 sequence (DNA): TGTGCCTTGTGGGAGGTGCAGTCCTACAATTCAAATTATTATAAGAAACTCTTT. It is translated as CALWEVQSYNSNYYKKLF. J is TRGJ1 or TRGJ2 and V is TRGV9. Assignment of the J gene here rests on matching the DNA to germline, because TCRdb gives none. The trim removed 0 bases at V and 1 base at J, leaving 15 bases unmatched. Germline CDR1 and CDR2: GITISATS and ISYDGTV (reference sequence). This CDR3 has 18 residues.

This clone was counted ten times or more. It is unclear where the CDR3 begins or ends on the DNA, so no DNA is shown, and the CDR3 is as TCRdb lists it. The sample carries other DNA sequences with the same CDR3. No J gene call was made, and the V gene is TRGV2. Germline CDR1 EGSNGY, CDR2 YDSYNSKV. The CDR3 spans 30 residues, counting both ends. The CDR3 reads CATWDGIIRNSLAVEQHLLSQVSIGRIQHF.

At least ten counts were recorded for this clone. This DNA translates differently at residue 6 from the TCRdb protein, which is that of a much larger clone; a read error is likely, and the protein shown is the DNA's own translation. This chain links TRGV9 with TRGJ1 or TRGJ2. In the absence of a J gene in TCRdb, the DNA was matched to germline to assign it here. This CDR3 contains 13 residues. Per germline, CDR1 GITISATS and CDR2 ISYDGTV (reference sequence). V lost 7 bases to trimming and J lost 2 bases; unmatched junction nucleotides: 8. The CDR3 is CALCKNYYYKKLF. The CDR3 nucleotides are TGTGCCTTGTGTAAAAACTATTATTATAAGAAACTCTTT.

About this clone: The protein recorded in TCRdb matches a much larger clone and deviates from this DNA's translation at residue 14, suggesting a read error; the protein here is obtained by translating the DNA. This chain uses TRGV9 with TRGJP. This CDR3 is 17 amino acids long. CDR1 and CDR2 (germline): GITISATS, ISYDGTV (reference sequence). CDR3 bases: TGTGCCTTGTGGGAGGTTGGTGGAGAGTTGGGCAAAAAAAACAAGGTATTT. Protein product: CALWEVGGELGKKNKVF.

This clone occurred many times. A read error likely explains why the TCRdb protein, taken from a much larger clone, differs from this DNA's translation at residue 10; the protein shown is translated from the DNA. This chain links TRGV3 with TRGJ1 or TRGJ2. CDR1 is VTNTFY, CDR2 YDVSTARD, per germline (reference sequence). The CDR3 sequence is 13 residues long. This CDR3 reads CATWDRRGYRKLF. The CDR3 region has the DNA TGTGCCACCTGGGACAGGCGAGGATATAGGAAACTCTTT.

At least ten counts were recorded for this clone. TCRdb has a much larger clone's protein, which differs at residue 7 from the translation of this DNA, likely because of a read error; what is shown is the protein translated from the DNA. V usage is TRGV4 and J usage is TRGJP2. Matching the DNA to germline supplied the J gene, which TCRdb does not give. The CDR3 covers 12 residues. V shed 0 bases and J 12 bases; nucleotides not matched to a gene: 4. From germline, CDR1 is EGSTGY and CDR2 YDSYTSSV. CDR3 sequence (DNA): TGTGCCACCTGGGATGGGCGCGGGATCAAGACGTTT. Protein sequence: CATWDGRGIKTF.

This clone came up a few times. This DNA's translation differs at residue 21 from TCRdb's protein, which comes from a much larger clone; a read error is likely, and the protein shown is translated from the DNA. The J gene has no call, while the V gene is TRGV9. This CDR3 is 29 amino acids long. The germline V gene has CDR1 GITISATS and CDR2 ISYDGTV (reference sequence). The CDR3 sequence is CALWEVQKVGLAVEQHWLSQASIGRIQHF. For the CDR3, the DNA is TGTGCCTTGTGGGAGGTGCAGAAGGTGGGATTGGCAGTGGAACAACACTGGTTGTCACAGGCAAGTATCGGAAGAATACAACATTTC.

This clone showed up many times. For this DNA, TCRdb reports the protein of a much larger clone, which diverges at residue 4, most likely from a read error; the protein presented here is translated directly from the DNA. The same CDR3 can be traced to other DNA sequences in this sample. V and J are TRGV9 and TRGJP. Here the J gene was assigned by germline matching of the DNA, as TCRdb has none. The CDR3 length is 15 residues. Germline CDR1 GITISATS, CDR2 ISYDGTV (reference sequence). V lost 9 bases and J lost 7; bases outside the gene matches: 9. The CDR3 nucleotides read TGTGCCTTGCGGGCGACTGAGTTGGGCAAAAAAATCAAGGTATTT. Its translation: CALRATELGKKIKVF.